This entry is about one TCR beta chain. The CDR3 length is 15 residues. Germline lookup yields CDR1 SGHDN and CDR2 FVKESK. The sample is drawn from a study of blood T cells in healthy people across ages. Each sample yielded at least 6 million isolated PBMCs. Using a J-beta primer mix together with a sample-barcoded 5' primer, a second PCR was run for roughly 7 to 12 cycles. MiXCR, run by TCRdb on the 5' RACE reads, gives a single entry per CDR3 protein. The sample shows hundreds of thousands of distinct CDR3 sequences, 40% to 50% of them seen only once. The chain joins TRBV14 to TRBJ2-5, with 8 bases fitting TRBD1. The J call is doubtful: the DNA matches TRBJ2-1 better. Sequenced material: blood. This sequence originates from a man at least 80 years old in good health. The CDR3 DNA reads as TGTGCCAGCAGCCACCGGACAGGGTATCAAGAGACCCAGTTCTTC. Translated: CASSHRTGYQETQFF.